This TCR beta chain was sequenced for a study of shared clonotypes between healthy human individuals. General study findings and limits: A limitation of the genetic and exposure-history diversity represented arose from few donors. An effect of sequencing depth on clonotype sharing among donors was expected. Clonotypes which were not shared had lower generation probabilities than clonotypes that all four donors shared.

As concerns this clone: No antigen is known for it.

CD45RO-negative cells were positively selected for CCR7, leaving out terminally differentiated effector memory CD45RA+ cells. Nashville, Tennessee was home to all donors, each a Caucasian adult. Assay: immunoSEQ multiplex PCR; the TCRdb copy retains only in-frame clones and omits some. The table has about 700,000 clones, around 92% seen once. V lost 2 bases to trimming and J lost 1 base; unmatched junction nucleotides: 6. Germline CDR1 and CDR2: SEHNR and FQNEAQ (reference sequence). CDR3 length: 16 residues. The J gene is TRBJ2-3, the V gene TRBV7-9; 7 bases fit TRBD2. The clonotype originates from a man aged 30 to 45 in good health. The sequenced sample consisted of naive CD8+ T cells sorted from blood. The CDR3 spells CASSLFSAGGTDTQYF. The CDR3 DNA reads TGTGCCAGCAGCTTATTTTCGGCGGGGGGCACAGATACGCAGTATTTT.